The 24 T cell receptor beta chains in this list originate from one sample, sequenced in a study of blood T cells in healthy people across ages (dated by TCRdb to the mid-2010s). Receptor libraries were prepared by 5' RACE. The sequencer listed for this sample is Illumina HiSeq 2500. A second PCR of roughly 6 to 12 cycles was performed with a sample-barcoded 5' primer and a J-beta primer mix. TCRdb redid the processing of the public reads, applying fastp at Q25 and MiXCR, and retained in-frame beta chains. Each entry merges the rows of one CDR3 protein and shows their most common DNA and genes. This sample gives about 1.1 million distinct CDR3 sequences in total; about two fifths of them show up just once. In total, the top ten clones hold about an eighth of the sample. What was sequenced was blood. The receptors were sampled from a man between 18 and 29 years old in good health.

The chain joins TRBV6-2 or TRBV6-3 to TRBJ1-4, with TRBD1 as a possible D gene (6 bases). The CDR3 has 15 residues. Germline V gene data show CDR1 as MNHEY and CDR2 as SVGEGT. Trimming left V 5 bases short and J 7 bases short, with 17 bases between. Here the CDR3 reads CASSGRPEGGEKLFF. The CDR3 nucleotides are TGTGCCAGCAGTGGCCGACCTGAGGGGGGTGAAAAACTGTTTTTT.

This clonotype was recorded a few times. The chain couples TRBV12-3 or TRBV12-4 to TRBJ1-2; D gene uncertain. The CDR3 has 11 residues. V was clipped by 5 bases and J by 7 bases, with 8 bases between them. This CDR3 is CASSKSGGYTF. The CDR3 DNA follows: TGTGCCAGCAGTAAGTCAGGTGGCTACACCTTC.

J is TRBJ2-1 and V is TRBV28; no reliable D call. Trimming cost V 5 bases and J 2 bases, with 13 bases left between them. CDR1 MDHEN and CDR2 SYDVKM come from the germline V gene. The CDR3 sequence is 15 residues long. CDR3 protein: CASSPQRSTYNEQFF. The CDR3 DNA reads TGTGCCAGCAGTCCCCAGCGCTCAACCTACAATGAGCAGTTCTTC.

The count of this clonotype is one. The V call is TRBV20-1, the J call TRBJ1-5, with D possibly matching TRBD1 (5 bases). The CDR3 runs to 13 residues. Trimming stripped 7 bases from V and 4 bases from J, with 14 bases between. Per germline, CDR1 DFQATT and CDR2 SNEGSKA (reference sequence). CDR3 sequence: CSGANEGNQPQHF. In DNA form, the CDR3 reads TGCAGTGGCGCCAACGAGGGGAATCAGCCCCAGCATTTT.

This clonotype has a single count. The V gene is TRBV6-2 or TRBV6-3, the J gene TRBJ2-1, with TRBD2 identical over 8 bases. The CDR3 covers 17 residues. The V and J ends lost 5 bases and 1 base, in that order; junction bases with no gene match: 10. Germline V gene lookup returns CDR1 MNHEY and CDR2 SVGEGT. CDR3 DNA: TGTGCCAGCAGTCCCCACCCCCTAGCGGGTTCCTACAATGAGCAGTTCTTC. It codes for CASSPHPLAGSYNEQFF.

The chain couples TRBV10-3 to TRBJ2-1, with 7 bases matching TRBD2. V dropped 7 bases and J dropped 0; count of bases not matched to a gene: 6. Germline-derived CDR1 and CDR2 are ENHRY and SYGVKD. The CDR3 sequence is 15 residues long. Here the CDR3 reads CAINPSGASYNEQFF. CDR3 bases: TGTGCCATCAATCCTAGCGGTGCCTCCTACAATGAGCAGTTCTTC.

V gene TRBV12-3 or TRBV12-4 combines with J gene TRBJ2-2; TRBD1 agrees at 10 bases. The CDR3 sequence is 17 residues long. J gave up 1 base and V 5 bases, and 7 bases lay outside the gene matches. For the CDR3, the DNA is TGTGCCAGCAGTGCCCGGGGACAGGGGTGGAACACCGGGGAGCTGTTTTTT. Translating it yields CASSARGQGWNTGELFF.

This clonotype was observed a handful of times. V gene TRBV15 combines with J gene TRBJ2-3; D is undetermined. Trimming left V 0 bases short and J 6 bases short, with 7 bases between. The CDR3 sequence is 13 residues long. Germline V gene data show CDR1 as LNHNV and CDR2 as YYDKDF (reference sequence). CDR3 loop: CATSRDYRDTQYF. CDR3 in DNA: TGTGCCACCAGCAGAGATTATCGGGATACGCAGTATTTT.

This clonotype was recorded a few times. The chain carries TRBV7-6 and TRBJ1-5; D is unresolved. Germline lookup yields CDR1 SGHVS and CDR2 FNYEAQ. Trimming pared 4 bases from V and 2 bases from J, leaving 12 bases between. The CDR3 extends over 15 amino acids. The CDR3, as DNA: TGTGCCAGCAGCTCTCGCATCGGGGGCAATCAGCCCCAGCATTTT. It is translated as CASSSRIGGNQPQHF.

CDR3 coding DNA: TGCAGTGCTAGTGGGGGACTAGCGGCCTACAATGAGCAGTTCTTC. Translating gives CSASGGLAAYNEQFF. The chain couples TRBV20-1 to TRBJ2-1; 11 nucleotides match TRBD2. This CDR3 is 15 amino acids long. The trim removed 3 bases at V and 2 bases at J, leaving 3 bases unmatched. The germline gives CDR1 DFQATT, CDR2 SNEGSKA (reference sequence).

This chain links TRBV29-1 with TRBJ1-4; D not resolved. Trimming took off 2 bases at V and 0 bases at J, with 10 bases between the two ends. CDR3 length: 15 amino acids. Germline values: CDR1 SQVTM, CDR2 ANQGSEA. The CDR3 DNA reads as TGCAGCGTTGAACGAGGGAGCGCAACTAATGAAAAACTGTTTTTT. Its protein is CSVERGSATNEKLFF.

This chain uses TRBV28 with TRBJ1-6; TRBD1 matches at 7 bases. With 6 bases clipped from V and 5 bases from J, the junction kept 10 bases outside the gene matches. The CDR3 is 16 residues long. Germline lookup yields CDR1 MDHEN and CDR2 SYDVKM. The CDR3 reads CASSYNPGQNNSPLHF. In DNA form, the CDR3 reads TGTGCCAGCAGCTACAATCCGGGACAGAATAATTCACCCCTCCACTTT.

With respect to this clonotype: The germline gene is not matched at one end of the junction; a read error may be the cause. J is TRBJ2-3 and V is TRBV5-1; 8 bases are shared with TRBD2. CDR1 is SGHRS, CDR2 YFSETQ, per germline. This CDR3 spans 14 amino acids. CDR3: CVSNSGLAPDTQYF. The CDR3, as DNA: TGCGTCAGCAACTCCGGACTAGCCCCAGATACGCAGTATTTT.

This clonotype was counted between two and nine times. The V call is TRBV28, the J call TRBJ2-1; D is unresolved. Germline V gives CDR1 MDHEN, CDR2 SYDVKM. V lost 3 bases, J lost 5 bases, and 17 bases lay in between. This CDR3 comprises 16 residues. This CDR3 is CASSFNVKGSNNEQFF. The CDR3 DNA follows: TGTGCCAGCAGTTTTAATGTGAAGGGTAGCAACAATGAGCAGTTCTTC.

This clonotype showed up many times. V usage is TRBV5-1 and J usage is TRBJ2-7; the D is unclear. Trimming cost V 4 bases and J 7 bases, with 15 bases left between them. The germline V gene encodes CDR1 SGHRS and CDR2 YFSETQ. CDR3 length equals 13 residues. As DNA, the CDR3 is TGCGCCAGCAGCGTCCCTGGTGCAAATGAGCAGTACTTC. It is translated as CASSVPGANEQYF.

V gene TRBV24-1 combines with J gene TRBJ1-2, with 8 bases that match TRBD1. The V segment lost 5 bases and the J segment 13 bases; nucleotides outside the gene matches: 20. The CDR3 has 16 residues. Germline V gene data show CDR1 as KGHDR and CDR2 as SFDVKD. The CDR3 nucleotides read TGTGCCACCAGTGGTCCTCTTCCGGACAGGGAGTTCCACGTCACCTTC. Translated, it gives CATSGPLPDREFHVTF.

The rearrangement uses TRBV6-2 or TRBV6-3 and TRBJ2-3, with 9 nucleotides matching TRBD2. CDR3 length: 18 residues. The V gene end was trimmed by 2 bases and the J gene end by 6 bases; junction bases not matched to a gene: 15. Germline CDR1 MNHEY, CDR2 SVGEGT. In DNA, the CDR3 is TGTGCCAGCAGTTACCAGCTCTCTAGCGGGGTTGGGGGGGATACGCAGTATTTT. Its protein is CASSYQLSSGVGGDTQYF.

The rearrangement links TRBV12-3 or TRBV12-4 to TRBJ2-2; the D gene is possibly TRBD1 (6 bases). Deletions cut 7 bases from V and 0 bases from J, with 12 bases between. The CDR3 totals 15 residues. The CDR3 spells CASTGQYANTGELFF. As DNA, the CDR3 is TGTGCCAGCACCGGACAGTATGCGAACACCGGGGAGCTGTTTTTT.

The rearrangement joins TRBV4-2 to TRBJ2-5, with a weak D call TRBD2 (7 bases). Germline values: CDR1 LGHNA, CDR2 YNFKEQ. The CDR3 is made up of 18 amino acids. Trimming stripped 1 base from V and 4 bases from J, with 22 bases between. The CDR3 is CASSQGAGANTRTETQYF. In DNA form, the CDR3 reads TGTGCCAGCAGCCAAGGTGCGGGGGCGAATACCAGGACAGAGACCCAGTACTTC.

This clonotype was seen more than once but under ten times. The chain combines TRBV25-1 with TRBJ2-1, with TRBD2 as a possible D gene (6 bases). Germline CDR1 reads MGHDK; CDR2 reads SYGVNS. The CDR3 consists of 11 residues. The germline V and J ends were trimmed by 2 bases and 10 bases, with 6 bases remaining between them. As DNA, the CDR3 is TGTGCCAGCAGTGAAGGGAGGGAGCAGTTCTTC. Protein sequence: CASSEGREQFF.

A few counts support this clonotype. The rearrangement joins TRBV7-2 to TRBJ1-1; TRBD1 matches at 8 bases. Germline V CDR1 and CDR2: SGHTA, FQGNSA. This CDR3 comprises 13 residues. V lost 1 base to trimming and J lost 8 bases; unmatched junction nucleotides: 3. CDR3: CASSLGGDREAFF. CDR3 nucleotide sequence: TGTGCCAGCAGCTTAGGTGGGGACAGGGAAGCTTTCTTT.

Many counts were recorded for this clonotype. V gene TRBV20-1 combines with J gene TRBJ2-7; a possible D gene is TRBD1 (6 bases). The V end lost 3 bases, the J end lost 4 bases, and 10 bases lay between the germline ends. Germline V gene lookup returns CDR1 DFQATT and CDR2 SNEGSKA (reference sequence). CDR3 size: 12 residues. In nucleotides, the CDR3 is TGCAGTGCTAGGCAGGGGCCTTACGAGCAGTACTTC. This encodes CSARQGPYEQYF.

This clonotype was counted many times. The V gene is TRBV29-1, the J gene TRBJ1-2; no reliable D call. This CDR3 contains 12 residues. Germline V gives CDR1 SQVTM, CDR2 ANQGSEA. The CDR3 nucleotides are TGCAGAATTGGAGAGTCAGGTCCGCCCTACACCTTC. It translates to CRIGESGPPYTF.

This clonotype was seen a handful of times. V gene TRBV6-6 combines with J gene TRBJ1-2; no firm D call. The CDR3 length is 15 residues. Germline V gene lookup returns CDR1 MNHNY and CDR2 SVGAGI (reference sequence). The V end was cut by 0 bases, the J end by 3 bases, with 11 bases between. The CDR3 bases are TGTGCCAGCAGTTACTCGAGTCGAGGGTACTATGGCTACACCTTC. It translates to CASSYSSRGYYGYTF.